The source of this T cell receptor (beta chain) is a study of vaccination effects on CD4 cells after COVID-19. In the ViraFEST assay, antigen-specific CD4+ clonotypes were identified by expansion after peptide-pool stimulation. CD4+ T cell isolation took place after 10 days of culture. The person had PCR-confirmed SARS-CoV-2 infection between March and December 2020. Method: immunoSEQ multiplex PCR; TCRdb's copy keeps in-frame clones and lacks some. The table shows tens of thousands of clones, with approximately 78% occurring only once. The study, taken as a whole, reports: Late post-vaccination, clones induced by infection and those induced by vaccine underwent marked clonal contraction.

With regard to this clone: Its target is unknown.

This clonotype was obtained from a human donor who had a prior SARS-CoV-2 infection. Sample: CD4+ T cells from PBMCs cultured with a peptide pool, taken before COVID-19 vaccination.

CDR3 in DNA: TGTGCCAGCAGCTTATCCCCGGGGGAGAGGAATGAGCAGTTCTTC. Translation gives CASSLSPGERNEQFF. The V call is TRBV7-3, the J call TRBJ2-1, with TRBD2 as a possible D gene (6 bases). CDR3 length: 15 amino acids. Germline V gene sequence: CDR1 SGHTA, CDR2 FQGTGA. Trimming shortened V by 2 bases and J by 7 bases, and 15 bases separated the two germline ends.